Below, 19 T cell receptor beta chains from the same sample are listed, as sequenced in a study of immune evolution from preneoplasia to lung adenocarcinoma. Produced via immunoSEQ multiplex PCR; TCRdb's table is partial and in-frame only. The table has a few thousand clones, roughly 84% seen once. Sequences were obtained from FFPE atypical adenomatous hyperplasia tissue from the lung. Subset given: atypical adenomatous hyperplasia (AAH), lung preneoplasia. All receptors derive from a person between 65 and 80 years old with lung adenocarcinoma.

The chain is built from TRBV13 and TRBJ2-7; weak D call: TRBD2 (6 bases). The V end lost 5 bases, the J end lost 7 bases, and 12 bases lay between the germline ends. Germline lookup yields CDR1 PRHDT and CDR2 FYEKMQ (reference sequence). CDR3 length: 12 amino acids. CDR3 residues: CASSLLGGEQYF. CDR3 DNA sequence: TGTGCCAGCAGCCTTTTGGGGGGAGAGCAGTACTTC.

The CDR3 DNA sequence: TGCGCCAGCCCGACGCGGGGGGGCGGGAGTTGTCAAGAGACCCAGTACTTC. Translation gives CASPTRGGGSCQETQYF. The chain links TRBV5-1 to TRBJ2-5, with TRBD2 identical over 9 bases. The CDR3 consists of 17 residues. Germline V CDR1 and CDR2: SGHRS, YFSETQ. V gave up 7 bases and J gave up 2 bases; unmatched junction bases: 15. The variable domain in full, completed from reference TRBV5-1 and TRBJ2-5, reads KAGVTQTPRYLIKTRGQQVTLSCSPISGHRSVSWYQQTPGQGLQFLFEYFSETQRNKGNFPGRFSGRQFSNSRSEMNVSTLELGDSALYLCASPTRGGGSCQETQYFGPGTRLLVL.

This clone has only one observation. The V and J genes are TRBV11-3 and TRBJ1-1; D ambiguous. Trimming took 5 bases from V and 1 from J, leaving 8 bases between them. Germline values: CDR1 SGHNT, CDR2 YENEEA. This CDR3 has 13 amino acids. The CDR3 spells CASSPRQNTEAFF. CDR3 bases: TGTGCCAGCAGCCCTAGACAGAACACTGAAGCTTTCTTT.

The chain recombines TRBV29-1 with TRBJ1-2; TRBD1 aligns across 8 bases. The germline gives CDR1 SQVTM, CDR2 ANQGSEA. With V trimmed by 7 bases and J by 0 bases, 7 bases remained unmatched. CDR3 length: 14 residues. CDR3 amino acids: CSAGTGATNYGYTF. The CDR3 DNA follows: TGCAGCGCTGGGACAGGAGCTACTAACTATGGCTACACCTTC.

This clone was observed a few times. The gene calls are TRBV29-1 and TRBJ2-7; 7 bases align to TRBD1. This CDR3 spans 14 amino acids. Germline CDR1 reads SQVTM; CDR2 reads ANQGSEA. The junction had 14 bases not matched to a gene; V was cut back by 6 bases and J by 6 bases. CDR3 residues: CSVALETGLSEQYF. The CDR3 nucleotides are TGCAGCGTCGCCCTGGAGACAGGGTTGAGCGAGCAGTACTTC.

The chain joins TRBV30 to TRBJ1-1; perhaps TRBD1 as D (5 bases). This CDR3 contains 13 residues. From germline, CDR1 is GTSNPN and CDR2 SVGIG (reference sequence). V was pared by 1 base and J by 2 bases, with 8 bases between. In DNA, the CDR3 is TGTGCCTGGAGTGCGGGGGGAAACACTGAAGCTTTCTTT. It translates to CAWSAGGNTEAFF.

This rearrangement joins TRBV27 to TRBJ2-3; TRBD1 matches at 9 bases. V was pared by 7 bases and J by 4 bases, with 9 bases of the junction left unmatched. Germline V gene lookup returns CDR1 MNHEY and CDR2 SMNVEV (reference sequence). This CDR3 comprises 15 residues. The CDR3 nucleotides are TGTGCCAGCACTTCGCCGGGACAGGGTTCAGATACGCAGTATTTT. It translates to CASTSPGQGSDTQYF.

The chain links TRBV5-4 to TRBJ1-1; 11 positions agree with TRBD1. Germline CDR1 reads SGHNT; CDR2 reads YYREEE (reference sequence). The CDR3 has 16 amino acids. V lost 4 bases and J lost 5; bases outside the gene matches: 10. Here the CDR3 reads CASSDRRTGGGTEAFF. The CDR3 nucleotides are TGTGCCAGCAGCGACCGTAGGACAGGGGGCGGGACTGAAGCTTTCTTT.

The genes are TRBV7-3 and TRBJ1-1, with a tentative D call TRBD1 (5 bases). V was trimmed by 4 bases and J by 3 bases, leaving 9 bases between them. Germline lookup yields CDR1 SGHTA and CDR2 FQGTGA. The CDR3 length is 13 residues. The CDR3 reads CASSSGFHTEAFF. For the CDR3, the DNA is TGTGCCAGCAGCTCAGGGTTCCACACTGAAGCTTTCTTT.

As DNA, the CDR3 is TGTGCCATCAGCCGGGACAGGAGCTACGAGCAGTACTTC. As protein: CAISRDRSYEQYF. V usage is TRBV10-3 and J usage is TRBJ2-7; 8 bases align to TRBD1. This CDR3 is 13 amino acids long. Germline CDR1 is ENHRY and CDR2 is SYGVKD. V lost 6 bases to trimming and J lost 3 bases; unmatched junction nucleotides: 4.

In DNA form, the CDR3 reads TGTGCCAGCAGCCCGGGACAGGGTGGCGATGAGCAGTTCTTC. It translates to CASSPGQGGDEQFF. V gene TRBV6-1 combines with J gene TRBJ2-1; 9 bases fit TRBD1. V was pared by 6 bases and J by 8 bases, with 8 bases of the junction left unmatched. The V gene's germline CDR1 is MNHNS and CDR2 SASEGT. There are 14 residues in the CDR3.

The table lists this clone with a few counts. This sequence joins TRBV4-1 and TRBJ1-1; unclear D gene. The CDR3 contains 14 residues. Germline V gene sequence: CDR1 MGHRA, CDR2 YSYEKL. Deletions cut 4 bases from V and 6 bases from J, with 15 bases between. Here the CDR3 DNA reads TGCGCCAGCAGCCCAGGACCGTCCGGGGCTGAAGCTTTCTTT. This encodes CASSPGPSGAEAFF.

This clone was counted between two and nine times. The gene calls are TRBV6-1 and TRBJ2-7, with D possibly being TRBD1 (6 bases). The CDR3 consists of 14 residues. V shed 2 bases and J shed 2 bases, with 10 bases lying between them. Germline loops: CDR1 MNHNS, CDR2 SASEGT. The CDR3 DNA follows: TGTGCCAGCAGTGAATATACAGGGACCTACGAGCAGTACTTC. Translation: CASSEYTGTYEQYF.

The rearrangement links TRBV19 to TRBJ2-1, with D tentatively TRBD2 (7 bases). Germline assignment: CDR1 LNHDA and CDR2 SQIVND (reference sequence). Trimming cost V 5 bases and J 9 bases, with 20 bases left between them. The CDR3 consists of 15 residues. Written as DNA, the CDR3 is TGTGCCAGTAGTCGGGGAGGGGGGACGTCTTTTGAGCAGTTCTTC. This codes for CASSRGGGTSFEQFF.

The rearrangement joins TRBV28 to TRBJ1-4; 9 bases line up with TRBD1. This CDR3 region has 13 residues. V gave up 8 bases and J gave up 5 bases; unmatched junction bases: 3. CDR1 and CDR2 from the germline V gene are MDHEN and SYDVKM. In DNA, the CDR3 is TGTGCCAGCTCCGGACAGGGGAATGAAAAACTGTTTTTT. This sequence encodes CASSGQGNEKLFF. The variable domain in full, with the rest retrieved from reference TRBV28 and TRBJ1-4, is DVKVTQSSRYLVKRTGEKVFLECVQDMDHENMFWYRQDPGLGLRLIYFSYDVKMKEKGDIPEGYSVSREKKERFSLILESASTNQTSMYLCASSGQGNEKLFFGSGTQLSVL.

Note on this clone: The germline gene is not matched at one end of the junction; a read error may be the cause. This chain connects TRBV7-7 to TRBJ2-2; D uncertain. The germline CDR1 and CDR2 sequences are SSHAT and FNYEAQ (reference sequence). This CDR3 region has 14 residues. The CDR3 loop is CASSLADTAGELFF. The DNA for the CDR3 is TGTGCTAGCAGCTTAGCCGACACGGCCGGGGAGCTGTTTTTT.

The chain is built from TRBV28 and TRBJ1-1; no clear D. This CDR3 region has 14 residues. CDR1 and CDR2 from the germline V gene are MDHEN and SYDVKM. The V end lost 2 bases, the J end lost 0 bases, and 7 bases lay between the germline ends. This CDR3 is CASSLGQLNTEAFF. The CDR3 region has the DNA TGTGCCAGCAGTTTAGGGCAGTTGAACACTGAAGCTTTCTTT.

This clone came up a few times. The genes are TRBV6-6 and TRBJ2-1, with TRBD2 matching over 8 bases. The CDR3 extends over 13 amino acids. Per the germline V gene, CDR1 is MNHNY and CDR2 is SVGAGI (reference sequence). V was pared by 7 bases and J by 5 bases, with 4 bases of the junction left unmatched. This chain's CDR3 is CASTGTRDNEQFF. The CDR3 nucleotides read TGTGCCAGCACCGGGACTAGAGACAATGAGCAGTTCTTC.

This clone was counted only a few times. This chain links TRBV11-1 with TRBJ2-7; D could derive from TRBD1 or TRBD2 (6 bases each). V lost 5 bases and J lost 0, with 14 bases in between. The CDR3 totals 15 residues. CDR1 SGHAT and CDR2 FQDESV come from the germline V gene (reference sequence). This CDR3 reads CASSVVGGSSYEQYF. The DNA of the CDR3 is TGTGCCAGCAGCGTGGTAGGGGGGAGCTCCTACGAGCAGTACTTC.